This T cell receptor (beta chain) was captured in a study of T cell responses to AZD1222 COVID-19 vaccine. The data were produced by immunoSEQ multiplex PCR, yet TCRdb's version contains in-frame clones alone and is incomplete. The sample includes roughly 140,000 clones, approximately 90% of them seen just once. Per germline, CDR1 SGHDN and CDR2 FVKESK. V trimming: 4 bases; J trimming: 9 bases; junction bases outside the gene matches: 17. CDR3 length equals 17 residues. This sequence was found in an adult in good health. V is TRBV14 and J is TRBJ2-7; 11 nucleotides match TRBD2. The material sequenced was peripheral blood, taken on day 0 of AZD1222 vaccination. This chain's CDR3 is CASSPLAITSGSSVQYF. The DNA for the CDR3 is TGTGCCAGCAGCCCGTTAGCCATTACTAGCGGGAGTTCAGTGCAGTACTTC.